Below, one T cell receptor beta chain is given with its context. Sequencing used immunoSEQ multiplex PCR; TCRdb keeps in-frame clones, though not all of them. Of 200,000 to 250,000 clones in the sample, about nine tenths were seen once. This entry is derived from a study of blood T cell repertoires in COVID-19. This sequence originates from a man aged 60 to 75 who had recovered from COVID-19. The specimen was peripheral blood.

The CDR3 bases are TGTGCCAGCAGCCAGGACAGCAGTTGGGACCCTGAAAAACTGTTTTTT. Amino acid sequence: CASSQDSSWDPEKLFF. This sequence joins TRBV3-1 (or the pseudogene TRBV3-2) and TRBJ1-4; weak D call: TRBD1 (6 bases). V lost 3 bases to trimming and J lost 7 bases, with 18 bases between them. This CDR3 spans 16 amino acids. Germline CDR1 LGHDT, CDR2 YNNKEL (reference sequence).